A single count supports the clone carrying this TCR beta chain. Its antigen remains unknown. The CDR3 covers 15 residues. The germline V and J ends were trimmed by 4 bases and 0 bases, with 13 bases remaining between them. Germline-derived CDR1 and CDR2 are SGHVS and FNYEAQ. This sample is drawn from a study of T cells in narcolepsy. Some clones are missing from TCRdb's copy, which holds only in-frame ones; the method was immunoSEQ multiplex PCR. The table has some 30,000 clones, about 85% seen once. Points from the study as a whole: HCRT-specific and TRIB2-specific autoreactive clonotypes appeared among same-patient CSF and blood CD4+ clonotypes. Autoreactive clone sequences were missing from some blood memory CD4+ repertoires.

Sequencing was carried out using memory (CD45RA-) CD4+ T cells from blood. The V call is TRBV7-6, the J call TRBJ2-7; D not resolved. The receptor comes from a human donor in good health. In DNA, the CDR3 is TGTGCCAGCAGCTCAGGTGGTAGCCCCTCCTACGAGCAGTACTTC. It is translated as CASSSGGSPSYEQYF.